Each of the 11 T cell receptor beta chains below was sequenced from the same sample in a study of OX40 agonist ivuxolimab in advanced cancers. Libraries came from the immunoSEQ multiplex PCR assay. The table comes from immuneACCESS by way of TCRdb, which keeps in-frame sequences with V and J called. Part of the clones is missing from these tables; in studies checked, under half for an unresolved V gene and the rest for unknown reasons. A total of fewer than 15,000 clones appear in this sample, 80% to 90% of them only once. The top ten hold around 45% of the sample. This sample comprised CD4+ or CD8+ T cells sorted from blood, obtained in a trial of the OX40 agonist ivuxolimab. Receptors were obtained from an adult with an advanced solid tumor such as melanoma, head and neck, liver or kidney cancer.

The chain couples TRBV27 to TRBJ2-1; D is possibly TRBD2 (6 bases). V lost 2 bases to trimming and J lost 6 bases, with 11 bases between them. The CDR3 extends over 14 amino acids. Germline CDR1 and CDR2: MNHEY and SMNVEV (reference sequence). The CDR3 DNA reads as TGTGCCAGCAGTTTAGCGGGACTCTTCAATGAGCAGTTCTTC. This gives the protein CASSLAGLFNEQFF.

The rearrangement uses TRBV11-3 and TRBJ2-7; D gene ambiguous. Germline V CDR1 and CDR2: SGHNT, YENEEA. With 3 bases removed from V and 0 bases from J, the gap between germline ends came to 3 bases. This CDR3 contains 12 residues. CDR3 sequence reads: CASSLISYEQYF. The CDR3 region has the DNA TGTGCCAGCAGCTTGATCTCCTACGAGCAGTACTTC.

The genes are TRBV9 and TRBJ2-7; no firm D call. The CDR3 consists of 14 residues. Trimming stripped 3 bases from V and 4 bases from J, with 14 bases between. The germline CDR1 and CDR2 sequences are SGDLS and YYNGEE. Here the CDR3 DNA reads TGTGCCAGCAGCGGAACTTTGGTTGGGTACGAGCAGTACTTC. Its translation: CASSGTLVGYEQYF.

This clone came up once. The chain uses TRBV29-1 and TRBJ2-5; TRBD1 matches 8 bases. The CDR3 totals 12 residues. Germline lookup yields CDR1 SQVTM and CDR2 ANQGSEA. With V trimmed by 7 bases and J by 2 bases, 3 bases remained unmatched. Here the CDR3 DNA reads TGCAGCGGACAGGGGTGGCAAGAGACCCAGTACTTC. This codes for CSGQGWQETQYF.

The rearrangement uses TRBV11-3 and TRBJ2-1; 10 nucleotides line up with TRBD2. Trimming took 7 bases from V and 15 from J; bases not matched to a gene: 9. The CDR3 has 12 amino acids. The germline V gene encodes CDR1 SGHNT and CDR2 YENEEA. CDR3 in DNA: TGTGCCAGCACAAAAGCGGGAGGGCGTCTGTTCTTC. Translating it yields CASTKAGGRLFF.

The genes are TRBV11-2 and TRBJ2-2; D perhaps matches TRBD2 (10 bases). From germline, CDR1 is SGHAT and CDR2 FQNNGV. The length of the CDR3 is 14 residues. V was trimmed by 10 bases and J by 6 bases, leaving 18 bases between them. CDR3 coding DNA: TGTGCCATTAGCGGGAGGACAGGGGCCGGGGAGCTGTTTTTT. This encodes CAISGRTGAGELFF.

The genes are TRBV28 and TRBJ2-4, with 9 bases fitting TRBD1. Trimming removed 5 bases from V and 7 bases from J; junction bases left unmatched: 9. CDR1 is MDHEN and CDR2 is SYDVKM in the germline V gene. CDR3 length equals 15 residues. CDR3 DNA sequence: TGTGCCAGCAGTCCCGTCGGGACAGGGAGCAACATTCAGTACTTC. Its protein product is CASSPVGTGSNIQYF.

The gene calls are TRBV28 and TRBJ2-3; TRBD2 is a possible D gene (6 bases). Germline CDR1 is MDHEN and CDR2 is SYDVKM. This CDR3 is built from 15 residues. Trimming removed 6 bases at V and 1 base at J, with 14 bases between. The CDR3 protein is CASRGGYGGTDTQYF. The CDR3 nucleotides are TGTGCCAGCAGGGGAGGATATGGGGGCACAGATACGCAGTATTTT.

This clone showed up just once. As DNA, the CDR3 is TGCGCCAGCAGCCCTGCCAGGGTAAATTTCGAGCAGTACTTC. The encoded protein is CASSPARVNFEQYF. This chain joins TRBV4-3 and TRBJ2-7; the D gene is possibly TRBD1 (5 bases). The CDR3 extends over 14 amino acids. The germline CDR1 and CDR2 sequences are LGHNA and YSLEER. With 4 bases removed from V and 6 bases from J, the gap between germline ends came to 16 bases.

This chain's CDR3 is CASRVQWDSMNTEAFF. The CDR3 DNA reads as TGTGCCAGTAGAGTACAATGGGACAGCATGAACACTGAAGCTTTCTTT. V gene TRBV19 combines with J gene TRBJ1-1; 7 bases line up with TRBD1. CDR1 and CDR2 from the germline V gene are LNHDA and SQIVND (reference sequence). V shed 6 bases and J 0 bases; nucleotides not matched to a gene: 10. The CDR3 sequence is 16 residues long.

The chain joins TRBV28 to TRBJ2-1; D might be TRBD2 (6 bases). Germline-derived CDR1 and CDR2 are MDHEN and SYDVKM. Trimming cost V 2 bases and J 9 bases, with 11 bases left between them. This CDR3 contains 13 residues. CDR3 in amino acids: CASSLPTRSEQFF. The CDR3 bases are TGTGCCAGCAGTTTACCGACTAGGAGTGAGCAGTTCTTC.